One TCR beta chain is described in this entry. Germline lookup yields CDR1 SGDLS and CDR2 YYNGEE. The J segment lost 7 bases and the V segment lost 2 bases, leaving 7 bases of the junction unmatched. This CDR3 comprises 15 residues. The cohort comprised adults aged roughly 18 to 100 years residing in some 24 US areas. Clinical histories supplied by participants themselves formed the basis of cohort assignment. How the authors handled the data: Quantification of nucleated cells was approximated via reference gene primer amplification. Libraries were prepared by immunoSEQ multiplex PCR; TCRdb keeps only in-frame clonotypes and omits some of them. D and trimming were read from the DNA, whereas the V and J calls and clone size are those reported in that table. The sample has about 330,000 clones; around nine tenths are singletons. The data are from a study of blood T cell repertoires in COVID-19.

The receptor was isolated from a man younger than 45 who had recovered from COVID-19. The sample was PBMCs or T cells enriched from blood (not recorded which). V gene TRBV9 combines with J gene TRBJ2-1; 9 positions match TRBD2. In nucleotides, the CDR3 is TGTGCCAGCAGCGTTGGCGGGGGGGCTCGAAATGAGCAGTTCTTC. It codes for CASSVGGGARNEQFF.